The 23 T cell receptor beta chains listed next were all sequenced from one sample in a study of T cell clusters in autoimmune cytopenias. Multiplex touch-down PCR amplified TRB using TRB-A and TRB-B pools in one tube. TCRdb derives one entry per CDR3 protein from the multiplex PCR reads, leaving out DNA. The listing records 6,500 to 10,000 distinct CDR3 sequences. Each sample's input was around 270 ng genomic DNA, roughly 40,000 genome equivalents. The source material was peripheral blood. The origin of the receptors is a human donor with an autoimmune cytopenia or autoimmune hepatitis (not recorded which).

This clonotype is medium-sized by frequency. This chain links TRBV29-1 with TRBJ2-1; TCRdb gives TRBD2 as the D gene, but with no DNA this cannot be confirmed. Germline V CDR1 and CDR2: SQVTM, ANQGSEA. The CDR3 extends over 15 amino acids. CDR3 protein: CSGYSGRARYNEQFF.

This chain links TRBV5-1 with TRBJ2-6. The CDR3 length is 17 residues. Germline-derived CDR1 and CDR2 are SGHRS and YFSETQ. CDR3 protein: CASSLEPSASGANVLTF.

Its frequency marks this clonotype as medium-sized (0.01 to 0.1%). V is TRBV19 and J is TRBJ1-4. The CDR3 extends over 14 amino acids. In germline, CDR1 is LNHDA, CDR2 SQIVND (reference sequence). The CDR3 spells CASSITATNEKLFF. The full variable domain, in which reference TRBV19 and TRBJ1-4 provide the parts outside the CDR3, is DGGITQSPKYLFRKEGQNVTLSCEQNLNHDAMYWYRQDPGQGLRLIYYSQIVNDFQKGDIAEGYSVSREKKESFPLTVTSAQKNPTAFYLCASSITATNEKLFFGSGTQLSVL.

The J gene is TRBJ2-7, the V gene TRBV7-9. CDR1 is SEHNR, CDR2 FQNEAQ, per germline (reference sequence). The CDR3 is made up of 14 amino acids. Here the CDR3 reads CASSLDQGPYEQYF.

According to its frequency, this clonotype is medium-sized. CDR3 region: CASSLQGRELFF. V and J are TRBV7-6 and TRBJ2-2; the TCRdb D gene call, TRBD1, has no DNA to confirm it. This CDR3 has 12 amino acids. In germline, CDR1 is SGHVS, CDR2 FNYEAQ.

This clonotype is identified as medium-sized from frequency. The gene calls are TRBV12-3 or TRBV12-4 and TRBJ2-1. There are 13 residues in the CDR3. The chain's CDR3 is CASAWLPNNEQFF.

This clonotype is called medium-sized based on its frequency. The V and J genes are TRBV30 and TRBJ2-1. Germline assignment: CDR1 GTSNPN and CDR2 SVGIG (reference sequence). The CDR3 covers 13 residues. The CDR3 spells CAWSVRPYNEQFF.

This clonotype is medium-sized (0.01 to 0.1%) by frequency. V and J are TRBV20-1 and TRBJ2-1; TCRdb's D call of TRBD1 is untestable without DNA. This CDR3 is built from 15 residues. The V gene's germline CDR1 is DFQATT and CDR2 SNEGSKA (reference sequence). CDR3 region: CSAREDRGNYNEQFF.

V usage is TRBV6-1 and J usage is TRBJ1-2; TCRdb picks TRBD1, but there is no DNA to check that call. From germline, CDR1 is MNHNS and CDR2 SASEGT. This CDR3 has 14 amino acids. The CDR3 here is CASERDRGQGGYTF.

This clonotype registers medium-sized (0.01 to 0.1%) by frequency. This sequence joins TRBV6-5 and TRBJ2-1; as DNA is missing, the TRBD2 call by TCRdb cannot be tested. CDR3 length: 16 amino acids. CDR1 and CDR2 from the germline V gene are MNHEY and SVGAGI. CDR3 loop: CASRTWRGSSYNEQFF.

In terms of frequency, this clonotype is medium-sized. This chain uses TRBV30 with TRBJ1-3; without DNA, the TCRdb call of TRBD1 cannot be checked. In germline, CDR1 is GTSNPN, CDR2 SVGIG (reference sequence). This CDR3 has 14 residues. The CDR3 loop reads CAWRRGRDPSAIYF.

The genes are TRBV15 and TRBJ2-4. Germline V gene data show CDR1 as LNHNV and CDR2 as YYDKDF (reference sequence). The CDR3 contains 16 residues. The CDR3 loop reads CATSRGADLAKNIQYF. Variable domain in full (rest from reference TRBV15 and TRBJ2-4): DAMVIQNPRYQVTQFGKPVTLSCSQTLNHNVMYWYQQKSSQAPKLLFHYYDKDFNNEADTPDNFQSRRPNTSFCFLDIRSPGLGDTAMYLCATSRGADLAKNIQYFGAGTRLSVL.

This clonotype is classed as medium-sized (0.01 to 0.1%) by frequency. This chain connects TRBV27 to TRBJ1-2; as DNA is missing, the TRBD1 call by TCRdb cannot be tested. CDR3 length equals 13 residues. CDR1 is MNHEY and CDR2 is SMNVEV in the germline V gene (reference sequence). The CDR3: CASSRPTGTGYTF.

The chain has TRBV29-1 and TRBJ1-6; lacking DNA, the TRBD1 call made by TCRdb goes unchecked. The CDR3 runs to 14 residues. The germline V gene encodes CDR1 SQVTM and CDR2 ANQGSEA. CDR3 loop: CSAVGTGGTSPLHF.

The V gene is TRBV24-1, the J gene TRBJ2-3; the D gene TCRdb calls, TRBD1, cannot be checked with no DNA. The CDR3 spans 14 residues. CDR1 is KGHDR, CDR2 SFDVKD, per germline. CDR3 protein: CATSSGGGTDTQYF.

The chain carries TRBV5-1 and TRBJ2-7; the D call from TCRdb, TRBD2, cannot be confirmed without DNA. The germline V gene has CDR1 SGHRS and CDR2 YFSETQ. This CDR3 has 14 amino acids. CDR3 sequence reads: CASSAGGDLGEQYF.

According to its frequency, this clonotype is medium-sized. CDR3 amino acids: CASSVSAGGPRDGELFF. This chain links TRBV5-5 with TRBJ2-2; the TCRdb call, TRBD2, lacks DNA for checking. There are 17 residues in the CDR3. Germline CDR1 and CDR2: SGHKS and YYEKEE (reference sequence).

The CDR3 sequence is CSARDGEKGRDTQYF. The rearrangement links TRBV20-1 to TRBJ2-3; TCRdb gives TRBD2 as the D gene, but with no DNA this cannot be confirmed. CDR3 length: 15 amino acids. CDR1 DFQATT and CDR2 SNEGSKA come from the germline V gene (reference sequence).

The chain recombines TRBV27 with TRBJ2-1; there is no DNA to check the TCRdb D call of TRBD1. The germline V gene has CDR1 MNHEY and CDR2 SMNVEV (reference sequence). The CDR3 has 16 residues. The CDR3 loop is CASMSRWGTFLAEQFF.

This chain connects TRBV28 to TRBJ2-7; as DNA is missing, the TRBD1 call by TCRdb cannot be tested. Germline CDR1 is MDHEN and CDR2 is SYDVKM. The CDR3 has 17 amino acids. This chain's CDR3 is CASSLPNRGLPLYEQYF.

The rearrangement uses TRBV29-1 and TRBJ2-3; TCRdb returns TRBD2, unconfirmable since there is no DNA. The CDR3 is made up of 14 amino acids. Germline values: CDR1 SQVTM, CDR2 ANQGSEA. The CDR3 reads CSVGLAGVADTQYF.

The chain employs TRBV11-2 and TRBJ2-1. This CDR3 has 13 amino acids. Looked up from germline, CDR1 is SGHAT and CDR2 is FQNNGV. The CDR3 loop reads CASSSGLNNEQFF.

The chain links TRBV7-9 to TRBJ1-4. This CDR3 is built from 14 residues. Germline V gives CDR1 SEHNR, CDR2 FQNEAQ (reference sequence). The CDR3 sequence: CASTRRGPDEKLFF.